Listed below are T cell receptor beta chains from one sample, sequenced in a study of CD8 T cells in Susac syndrome. One entry per CDR3 protein, called by TCRdb with MiXCR from the immunoSEQ multiplex PCR reads. Of about 290,000 distinct CDR3 sequences listed, 70% to 90% were seen once; the top ten hold around 0.18%. Input material: CD8+ T cells from PBMCs. The source is a human donor with multiple sclerosis. The CDR3 runs from the conserved cysteine through the conserved F or W. A D gene is named only where the DNA matches it firmly.

D gene: TRBD1
V gene: TRBV9
J gene: TRBJ2-5
CDR3 protein: CASTRTGGHQETQYF

D gene: NA
V gene: TRBV12-3/TRBV12-4
J gene: TRBJ2-1
CDR3 protein: CASSFGDEQFF

D gene: NA
V gene: TRBV4-3
J gene: TRBJ1-1
CDR3 protein: CASSQDRQNTEAFF

D gene: TRBD1
V gene: TRBV7-3
J gene: TRBJ2-1
CDR3 protein: CASSLIRSDRVNEQFF

D gene: TRBD1
V gene: TRBV5-4
J gene: TRBJ1-1
CDR3 protein: CASSSGTGVTEDEAFF

D gene: NA
V gene: TRBV4-3
J gene: TRBJ2-7
CDR3 protein: CASSQALGRSYEQYF

D gene: TRBD1
V gene: TRBV7-2
J gene: TRBJ1-1
CDR3 protein: CASSSDRGLITEAFF

D gene: NA
V gene: TRBV6-6
J gene: TRBJ2-7
CDR3 protein: CASNPGPIYEQYF

D gene: NA
V gene: TRBV4-2
J gene: TRBJ1-2
CDR3 protein: CASSQVLSGYYGYTF

D gene: TRBD2
V gene: TRBV28
J gene: TRBJ2-1
CDR3 protein: CASSTRAGVTLGNEQFF

D gene: NA
V gene: TRBV28
J gene: TRBJ2-7
CDR3 protein: CASSLYEQYF

D gene: NA
V gene: TRBV29-1
J gene: TRBJ2-7
CDR3 protein: CSVHSQDTYEQYF

D gene: TRBD2
V gene: TRBV10-3
J gene: TRBJ2-5
CDR3 protein: CATTMTSGSRETQYF

D gene: TRBD1
V gene: TRBV4-1
J gene: TRBJ2-7
CDR3 protein: CASSQDRGTGLEQYF

D gene: NA
V gene: TRBV20-1
J gene: TRBJ2-7
CDR3 protein: CSARSPYGGDSYEQYF

D gene: NA
V gene: TRBV9
J gene: TRBJ2-7
CDR3 protein: CASSPGTLNPYEQYF

D gene: NA
V gene: TRBV9
J gene: TRBJ1-2
CDR3 protein: CASSFRRAGGYTF

D gene: NA
V gene: TRBV9
J gene: TRBJ1-5
CDR3 protein: CASSVGTGLNQPQHF

D gene: NA
V gene: TRBV20-1
J gene: TRBJ1-2
CDR3 protein: CGLSGDVQDYGYTF

D gene: NA
V gene: TRBV12-3/TRBV12-4
J gene: TRBJ1-2
CDR3 protein: CASSLRGQGYTF

D gene: NA
V gene: TRBV5-1
J gene: TRBJ1-1
CDR3 protein: CASSFVGVGVGAFF

D gene: TRBD2
V gene: TRBV15
J gene: TRBJ2-5
CDR3 protein: CATSRDGGLAEQETQYF

D gene: NA
V gene: TRBV30
J gene: TRBJ1-3
CDR3 protein: CAWIDPRFGNTIYF

D gene: TRBD2
V gene: TRBV5-4
J gene: TRBJ2-7
CDR3 protein: CASSQLAGLISEQYF

D gene: NA
V gene: TRBV30
J gene: TRBJ1-2
CDR3 protein: CAWGAGQANYGYTF

D gene: NA
V gene: TRBV13
J gene: TRBJ2-1
CDR3 protein: CASSLGVGFQGEQFF

D gene: NA
V gene: TRBV11-2
J gene: TRBJ2-1
CDR3 protein: CASSLLGQNLYNEQFF

D gene: NA
V gene: TRBV3-1
J gene: TRBJ2-7
CDR3 protein: CASSQGGTGIYEQYF